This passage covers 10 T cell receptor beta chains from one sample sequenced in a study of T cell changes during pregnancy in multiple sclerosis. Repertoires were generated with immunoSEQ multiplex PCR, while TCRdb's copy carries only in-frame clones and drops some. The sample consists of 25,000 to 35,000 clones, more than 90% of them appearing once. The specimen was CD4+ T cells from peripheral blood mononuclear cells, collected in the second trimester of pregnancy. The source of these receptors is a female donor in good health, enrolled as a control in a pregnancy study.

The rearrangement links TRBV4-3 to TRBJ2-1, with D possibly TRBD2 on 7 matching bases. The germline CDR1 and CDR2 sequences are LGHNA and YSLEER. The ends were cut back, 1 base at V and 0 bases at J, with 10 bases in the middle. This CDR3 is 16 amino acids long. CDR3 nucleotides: TGCGCCAGCAGCCAAGGGGAGGGGGTCTCCTACAATGAGCAGTTCTTC. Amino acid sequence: CASSQGEGVSYNEQFF.

DNA for the CDR3: TGTGCCAGCAGCTTAGGGCAACGAACTGAAGCTTTCTTT. This encodes CASSLGQRTEAFF. The chain recombines TRBV7-2 with TRBJ1-1; D is unclear. Trimming took off 1 base at V and 5 bases at J, with 8 bases between the two ends. Germline assignment: CDR1 SGHTA and CDR2 FQGNSA. This CDR3 is 13 amino acids long.

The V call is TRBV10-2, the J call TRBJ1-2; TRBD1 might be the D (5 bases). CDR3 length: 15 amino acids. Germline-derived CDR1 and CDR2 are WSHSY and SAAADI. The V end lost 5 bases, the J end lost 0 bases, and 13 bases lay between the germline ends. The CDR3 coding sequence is TGCGCCAGCAGTACTACAGGAGACGCTAACTATGGCTACACCTTC. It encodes CASSTTGDANYGYTF.

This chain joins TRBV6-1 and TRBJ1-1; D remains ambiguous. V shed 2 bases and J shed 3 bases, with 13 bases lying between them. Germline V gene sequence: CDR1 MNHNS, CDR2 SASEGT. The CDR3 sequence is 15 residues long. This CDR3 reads CASSEYSGGYTEAFF. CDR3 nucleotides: TGTGCCAGCAGTGAATACTCGGGTGGGTACACTGAAGCTTTCTTT.

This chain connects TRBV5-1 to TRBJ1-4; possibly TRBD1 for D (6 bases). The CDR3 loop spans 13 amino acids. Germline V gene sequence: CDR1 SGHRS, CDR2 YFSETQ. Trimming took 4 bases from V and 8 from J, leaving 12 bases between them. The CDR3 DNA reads TGCGCCAGCAGCCGGGGGGCGGGAGAAAAACTGTTTTTT. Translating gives CASSRGAGEKLFF.

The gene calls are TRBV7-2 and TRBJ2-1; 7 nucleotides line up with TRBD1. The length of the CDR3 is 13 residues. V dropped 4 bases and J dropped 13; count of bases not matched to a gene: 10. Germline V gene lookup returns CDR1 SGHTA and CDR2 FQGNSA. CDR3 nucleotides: TGTGCCAGCAGCTCAAAGCGGACAGGAGATCAGTTCTTC. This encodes CASSSKRTGDQFF.

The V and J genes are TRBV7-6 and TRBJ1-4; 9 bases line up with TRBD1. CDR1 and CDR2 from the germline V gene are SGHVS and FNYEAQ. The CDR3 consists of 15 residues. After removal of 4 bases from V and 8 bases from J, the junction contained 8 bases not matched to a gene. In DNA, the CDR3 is TGTGCCAGCAGCTACAGGGGGCGCGGACCAGAAAAACTGTTTTTT. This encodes CASSYRGRGPEKLFF. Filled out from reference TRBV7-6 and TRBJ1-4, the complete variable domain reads GAGVSQSPRYKVTKRGQDVALRCDPISGHVSLYWYRQALGQGPEFLTYFNYEAQQDKSGLPNDRFSAERPEGSISTLTIQRTEQRDSAMYRCASSYRGRGPEKLFFGSGTQLSVL.

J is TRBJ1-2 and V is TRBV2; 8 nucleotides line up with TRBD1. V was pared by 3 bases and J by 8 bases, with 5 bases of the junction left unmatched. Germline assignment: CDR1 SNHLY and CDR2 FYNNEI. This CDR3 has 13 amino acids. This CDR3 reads CASSEDRARGYTF. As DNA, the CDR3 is TGTGCCAGCAGTGAGGACAGGGCAAGGGGCTACACCTTC. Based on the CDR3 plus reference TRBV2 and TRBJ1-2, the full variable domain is EPEVTQTPSHQVTQMGQEVILRCVPISNHLYFYWYRQILGQKVEFLVSFYNNEISEKSEIFDDQFSVERPDGSNFTLKIRSTKLEDSAMYFCASSEDRARGYTFGSGTRLTVV.

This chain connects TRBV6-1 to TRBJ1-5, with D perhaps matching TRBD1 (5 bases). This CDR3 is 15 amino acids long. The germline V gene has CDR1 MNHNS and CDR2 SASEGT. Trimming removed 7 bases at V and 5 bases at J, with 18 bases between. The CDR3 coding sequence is TGTGCCAGCACCGAACGGGGCGGGGCCCATCAGCCCCAGCATTTT. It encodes CASTERGGAHQPQHF.

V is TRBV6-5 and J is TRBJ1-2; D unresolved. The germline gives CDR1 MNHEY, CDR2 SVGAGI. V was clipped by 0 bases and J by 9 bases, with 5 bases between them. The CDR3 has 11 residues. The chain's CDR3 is CASSYSGRYTF. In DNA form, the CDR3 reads TGTGCCAGCAGTTACTCGGGCCGCTACACCTTC.